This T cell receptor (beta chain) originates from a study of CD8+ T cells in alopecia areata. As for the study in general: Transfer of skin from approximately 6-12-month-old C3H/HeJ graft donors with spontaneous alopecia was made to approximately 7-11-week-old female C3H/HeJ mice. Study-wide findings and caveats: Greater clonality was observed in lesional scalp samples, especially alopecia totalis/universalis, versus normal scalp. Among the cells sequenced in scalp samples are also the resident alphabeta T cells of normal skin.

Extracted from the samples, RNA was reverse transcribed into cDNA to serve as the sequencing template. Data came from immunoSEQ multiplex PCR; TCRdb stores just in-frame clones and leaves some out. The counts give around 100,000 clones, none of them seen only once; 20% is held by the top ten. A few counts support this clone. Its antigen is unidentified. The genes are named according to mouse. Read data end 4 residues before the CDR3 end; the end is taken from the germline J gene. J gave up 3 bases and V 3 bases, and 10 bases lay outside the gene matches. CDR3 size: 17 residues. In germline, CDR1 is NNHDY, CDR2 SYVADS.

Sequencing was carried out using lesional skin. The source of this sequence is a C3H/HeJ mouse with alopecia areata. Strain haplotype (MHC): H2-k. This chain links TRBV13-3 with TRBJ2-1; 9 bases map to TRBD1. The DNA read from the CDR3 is TGTGCCAGCAGTGGTCCCGGGACAGGGAGGATCTATGCT. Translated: CASSGPGTGRIYA. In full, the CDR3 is CASSGPGTGRIYAEQFF.